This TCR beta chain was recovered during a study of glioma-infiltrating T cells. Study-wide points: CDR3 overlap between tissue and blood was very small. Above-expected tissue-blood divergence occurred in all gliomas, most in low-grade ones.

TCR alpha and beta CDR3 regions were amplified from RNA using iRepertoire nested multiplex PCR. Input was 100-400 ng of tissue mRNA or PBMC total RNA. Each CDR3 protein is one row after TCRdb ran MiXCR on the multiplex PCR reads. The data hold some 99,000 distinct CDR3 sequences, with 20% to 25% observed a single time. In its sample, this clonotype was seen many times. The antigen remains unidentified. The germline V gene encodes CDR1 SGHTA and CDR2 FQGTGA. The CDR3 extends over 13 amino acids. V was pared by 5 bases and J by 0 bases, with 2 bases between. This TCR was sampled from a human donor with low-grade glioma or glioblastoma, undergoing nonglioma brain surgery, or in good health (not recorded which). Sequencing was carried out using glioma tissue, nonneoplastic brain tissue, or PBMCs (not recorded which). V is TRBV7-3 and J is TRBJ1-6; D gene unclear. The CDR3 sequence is CASSLSYNSPLHF. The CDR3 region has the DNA TGTGCCAGCAGCCTCTCCTATAATTCACCCCTCCACTTT.